This T cell receptor beta chain was captured by sequencing in a study of blood T cell repertoires in COVID-19. Whole-study context: In each case, the material was cDNA or gDNA derived from T cells, B-cell-depleted T cells, or PBMCs.

Concerning this clone: The sample carries other DNA sequences with the same CDR3.

The germline V gene encodes CDR1 SGDLS and CDR2 YYNGEE. The trim removed 0 bases at V and 6 bases at J, leaving 3 bases unmatched. The CDR3 is 15 residues long. Profiled with immunoSEQ multiplex PCR; TCRdb holds only in-frame clones, not every one. The sample shows 350,000 to 400,000 clones, roughly nine tenths of them seen only once. Sequencing used PBMCs or T cells enriched from blood (not recorded which). The receptor was derived from a woman aged 40 to 55 who had been exposed to COVID-19. This sequence joins TRBV9 and TRBJ2-1; 10 bases map to TRBD1. In DNA form, the CDR3 reads TGTGCCAGCAGCGTAGGACAGGGGGCGCCCAATGAGCAGTTCTTC. It yields the protein CASSVGQGAPNEQFF.